Each of the 22 T cell receptor beta chains below was sequenced from the same sample in a study of CD8 T cells in Susac syndrome. cDNA came from about 0.5 to 1 ug RNA primed by random hexamers. MiXCR, applied by TCRdb to the immunoSEQ multiplex PCR reads, yields one record per CDR3 protein. The sample carries roughly 190,000 distinct CDR3 sequences, around 95% recorded once. Sequenced sample: CD4+ T cells from PBMCs. The origin of the receptors is a human donor with Susac syndrome.

The chain joins TRBV9 to TRBJ2-5, with D tentatively TRBD1 or TRBD2 (6 bases each). V dropped 0 bases and J dropped 7 bases, with 13 bases sitting between them. This CDR3 has 14 residues. Germline CDR1 is SGDLS and CDR2 is YYNGEE. As DNA, the CDR3 is TGTGCCAGCAGCGTAGAAACCAGGGGAGGGACCCAGTACTTC. Its translation is CASSVETRGGTQYF.

The chain links TRBV20-1 to TRBJ2-7; TRBD2 agrees at 13 bases. With V trimmed by 7 bases and J by 0 bases, 6 bases remained unmatched. The CDR3 runs 15 residues. Germline V gene data show CDR1 as DFQATT and CDR2 as SNEGSKA (reference sequence). The CDR3 spells CSVTTSGGSSYEQYF. CDR3 in DNA: TGCAGTGTTACGACTAGCGGGGGGTCCTCCTACGAGCAGTACTTC.

The chain is built from TRBV20-1 and TRBJ2-5, with a weak D call TRBD1 (5 bases). Trimming pared 6 bases from V and 5 bases from J, leaving 16 bases between. The length of the CDR3 is 13 residues. Germline CDR1 DFQATT, CDR2 SNEGSKA (reference sequence). The CDR3 reads CSANQGVGETQYF. CDR3 in DNA: TGCAGTGCCAATCAGGGTGTCGGCGAGACCCAGTACTTC.

CDR3 coding DNA: TGTGCCTGGAGTGTAACGGAGTCCGAGCAGTACTTC. This codes for CAWSVTESEQYF. The chain has TRBV30 and TRBJ2-7; D remains ambiguous. The V end lost 0 bases, the J end lost 6 bases, and 9 bases lay between the germline ends. The CDR3 sequence is 12 residues long. CDR1 and CDR2 (germline): GTSNPN, SVGIG (reference sequence). Full variable domain (missing parts from reference TRBV30 and TRBJ2-7): SQTIHQWPATLVQPVGSPLSLECTVEGTSNPNLYWYRQAAGRGLQLLFYSVGIGQISSEVPQNLSASRPQDRQFILSSKKLLLSDSGFYLCAWSVTESEQYFGPGTRLTVT.

V and J are TRBV28 and TRBJ2-5, with TRBD2 identical over 7 bases. Germline V lookup: CDR1 MDHEN, CDR2 SYDVKM. V was pared by 6 bases and J by 2 bases, with 6 bases of the junction left unmatched. The CDR3 has 14 residues. DNA of the CDR3: TGTGCCAGCAGCCTTAAAGCGGGACAAGAGACCCAGTACTTC. It yields the protein CASSLKAGQETQYF.

The V gene is TRBV30, the J gene TRBJ2-3, with 13 bases that match TRBD2. The germline gives CDR1 GTSNPN, CDR2 SVGIG (reference sequence). The CDR3 runs to 16 residues. The V and J ends lost 2 bases and 2 bases, in that order; junction bases with no gene match: 4. The CDR3 DNA reads as TGTGCCTGGAGTAAAGGGACTAGCGGGGCCACAGATACGCAGTATTTT. It encodes CAWSKGTSGATDTQYF.

This chain connects TRBV20-1 to TRBJ2-7; no clear D. Germline V CDR1 and CDR2: DFQATT, SNEGSKA (reference sequence). Trimming pared 3 bases from V and 1 base from J, leaving 7 bases between. The CDR3 consists of 12 residues. CDR3 in amino acids: CSASPGSYEQYF. Here the CDR3 DNA reads TGCAGTGCTAGTCCCGGTTCCTACGAGCAGTACTTC.

The chain is built from TRBV7-3 and TRBJ2-5; possibly TRBD1 for D (6 bases). Germline CDR1 reads SGHTA; CDR2 reads FQGTGA. Trimming left V 4 bases short and J 5 bases short, with 11 bases between. The CDR3 spans 13 residues. The CDR3 region is CASSSTGYETQYF. The CDR3 coding sequence is TGTGCCAGCAGCTCAACAGGGTACGAGACCCAGTACTTC.

This chain links TRBV11-1 with TRBJ1-2; D not resolved. V was clipped by 2 bases and J by 5 bases, with 12 bases between them. Germline values: CDR1 SGHAT, CDR2 FQDESV (reference sequence). The CDR3 spans 14 residues. Here the CDR3 reads CASSLSGNGYGYTF. DNA for the CDR3: TGTGCCAGCAGCTTATCCGGGAATGGGTATGGCTACACCTTC.

The chain recombines TRBV3-1 with TRBJ2-3; 7 bases agree with TRBD2. In germline, CDR1 is LGHDT, CDR2 YNNKEL (reference sequence). V was pared by 1 base and J by 3 bases, with 4 bases of the junction left unmatched. CDR3 length: 15 amino acids. CDR3 nucleotides: TGTGCCAGCAGCCAAGGGGGGGGTCCGACAGATACGCAGTATTTT. This codes for CASSQGGGPTDTQYF.

The J gene is TRBJ2-1, the V gene TRBV7-3; 11 positions agree with TRBD2. The CDR3 loop spans 15 amino acids. The V and J ends lost 2 bases and 6 bases, in that order; junction bases with no gene match: 3. The germline CDR1 and CDR2 sequences are SGHTA and FQGTGA. CDR3 amino acids: CASSLRLAGGNEQFF. CDR3 coding DNA: TGTGCCAGCAGCTTACGGCTAGCGGGGGGCAATGAGCAGTTCTTC.

The genes are TRBV30 and TRBJ1-2; the D is unclear. The CDR3 is 12 residues long. Germline CDR1 reads GTSNPN; CDR2 reads SVGIG (reference sequence). V lost 0 bases to trimming and J lost 7 bases, with 9 bases between them. In DNA, the CDR3 is TGTGCCTGGAGTGTACCACCCACTGGCTACACCTTC. Translation gives CAWSVPPTGYTF.

CDR3 sequence (DNA): TGTGCCTGGAGTGTTAAGGGCACCGGGGAGCTGTTTTTT. Its translation: CAWSVKGTGELFF. The rearrangement joins TRBV30 to TRBJ2-2, with no clear D. CDR1 is GTSNPN, CDR2 SVGIG, per germline (reference sequence). This CDR3 spans 13 amino acids. V lost 0 bases and J lost 4, with 6 bases in between.

The V and J genes are TRBV7-6 and TRBJ1-6; possible D gene TRBD1, 6 bases. The CDR3 length is 15 residues. Trimming removed 0 bases from V and 10 bases from J, with 13 bases in between. The germline V gene has CDR1 SGHVS and CDR2 FNYEAQ. CDR3 coding DNA: TGTGCCAGCAGCTTAGCGGTGCGGGGGCACTCACCCCTCCACTTT. It codes for CASSLAVRGHSPLHF.

The CDR3 coding sequence is TGCAGCGTTGACAGTAACTATGGCTACACCTTC. Translating gives CSVDSNYGYTF. The chain combines TRBV29-1 with TRBJ1-2; D not certain. CDR1 is SQVTM, CDR2 ANQGSEA, per germline. Between the trimmed V and J ends, which lost 3 bases and 1 base, there was a span of 3 bases. The CDR3 runs 11 residues.

J is TRBJ1-1 and V is TRBV15, with D perhaps matching TRBD1 (6 bases). The V gene's germline CDR1 is LNHNV and CDR2 YYDKDF (reference sequence). The CDR3 runs 16 residues. Trimming took off 0 bases at V and 1 base at J, with 12 bases between the two ends. Here the CDR3 DNA reads TGTGCCACCAGCAGAGAGGGGGGGCTGGGGAACACTGAAGCTTTCTTT. Amino acids: CATSREGGLGNTEAFF.

The V gene is TRBV2, the J gene TRBJ2-1, with D possibly TRBD1 on 6 matching bases. CDR1 and CDR2 from the germline V gene are SNHLY and FYNNEI. CDR3 length: 11 residues. V gave up 7 bases and J gave up 10 bases, with 11 bases separating them. CDR3 in amino acids: CASTTGTEQFF. The CDR3 DNA follows: TGTGCCAGCACTACCGGGACAGAGCAGTTCTTC. The whole variable domain, filled in from reference TRBV2 and TRBJ2-1, reads EPEVTQTPSHQVTQMGQEVILRCVPISNHLYFYWYRQILGQKVEFLVSFYNNEISEKSEIFDDQFSVERPDGSNFTLKIRSTKLEDSAMYFCASTTGTEQFFGPGTRLTVL.

CDR3 nucleotide sequence: TGTGCCAGCAGTTACTCGCGCCAGAACTATGGCTACACCTTC. This codes for CASSYSRQNYGYTF. V usage is TRBV6-6 and J usage is TRBJ1-2; D remains ambiguous. Trimming removed 0 bases at V and 2 bases at J, with 7 bases between. Germline-derived CDR1 and CDR2 are MNHNY and SVGAGI (reference sequence). The CDR3 runs 14 residues.

The V and J genes are TRBV9 and TRBJ1-1; the D gene is possibly TRBD1 (6 bases). V lost 3 bases and J 2 bases, leaving 17 bases between the germline ends. Germline V CDR1 and CDR2: SGDLS, YYNGEE. The CDR3 loop spans 16 amino acids. The CDR3 DNA is TGTGCCAGCAGCGCGGGGATAGGGGGAGCTAACACTGAAGCTTTCTTT. Protein sequence: CASSAGIGGANTEAFF.

This clonotype was observed once. The chain recombines TRBV27 with TRBJ2-3, with D uncertain. This CDR3 comprises 11 residues. The germline V and J ends were trimmed by 7 bases and 6 bases, with 8 bases remaining between them. Germline lookup yields CDR1 MNHEY and CDR2 SMNVEV (reference sequence). The CDR3, as DNA: TGTGCCAGCAAGGAGTTGGATACGCAGTATTTT. Translating it yields CASKELDTQYF.

The chain uses TRBV7-9 and TRBJ1-2; D uncertain. The germline V gene has CDR1 SEHNR and CDR2 FQNEAQ (reference sequence). V lost 1 base and J 7 bases, leaving 10 bases between the germline ends. The CDR3 has 13 amino acids. CDR3 amino acids: CASSLVVLGGYTF. The CDR3 DNA reads as TGTGCCAGCAGCTTAGTGGTCCTCGGTGGCTACACCTTC.

The rearrangement uses TRBV20-1 and TRBJ2-1, with D maybe TRBD1 (6 bases). CDR3 size: 12 residues. The germline V and J ends were trimmed by 6 bases and 4 bases, with 10 bases remaining between them. CDR1 is DFQATT and CDR2 is SNEGSKA in the germline V gene (reference sequence). The DNA for the CDR3 is TGCAGTGCGCTGACAGGTTACAATGAGCAGTTCTTC. This codes for CSALTGYNEQFF.